This record looks at one T cell receptor (beta chain) sequence and its context. This clonotype was seen at least ten times. Its antigen target is currently unknown. The input lacks base qualities; no much larger clone sits a single base away. This entry is derived from a study of T cell repertoires in cytomegalovirus infection (dated by TCRdb to between 2019 and 2020). Study-wide context: Recently identified HLA-C-restricted CMV epitopes, whose presentation resists viral immunomodulation, were targeted by peptide stimulations together with well-studied HLA-B-restricted epitopes. Donor HLA type was relevant to the analysis, because carriage of CMV infection together with the matching HLA type was indicated by public TCR beta signatures.

Overall results and qualifications from the work: Cumulative frequency of public TCR beta family members discriminated carriers of CMV infection plus the relevant HLA type in this cohort and an independent approximately 350-donor cohort. The ex vivo response was dominated by HLA-C-restricted CMV-specific TCR beta clonotypes, and the single most frequent clonotype in two of eight donors was supplied by these HLA-C-restricted clonotypes.

This specimen's treatment or condition label, per the study, means: in vitro stimulation with specific CMV peptide epitopes to enrich CMV-specific T cells. The run used an Illumina HiSeq 1500. TCRdb reprocessed the public reads (quality trimming at Q25 with fastp, clone calling with MiXCR) and kept in-frame beta chains. Each CDR3 protein gets just one entry, which takes the most common genes and DNA from the rows behind it. In all, the sample holds about 700,000 distinct CDR3 sequences, and roughly 33% of those were seen once. The ten top clones hold 15% to 20% of the sample. The CDR3 numbers 17 residues from cysteine through phenylalanine. Only the CDR3 part of the read is kept: 51 bases, read in frame from the first base. CDR1 and CDR2, per the germline V gene, are SGHTA and FQGNSA. A distance of 13 bases separates the germline ends of V and J, which lose 1 base and 0 bases respectively.

Specimen: cultured PBMCs, collected from culture after CMV antigen stimulation. The TCR comes from a human donor in good health (CMV status not recorded). Some clones in this sample may be carry-over from other donors' samples. Here the chain combines TRBV7-2 and TRBJ1-5; 6 matching bases give a weak D call of TRBD1. Here is the DNA: TGTGCCAGCAGCTTAGTGGGGGCCCCTTATAGCAATCAGCCCCAGCATTTT. It translates to CASSLVGAPYSNQPQHF. Joined to the reference TRBV7-2 and TRBJ1-5 proteins, this CDR3 gives the full variable domain: GAGVSQSPSNKVTEKGKDVELRCDPISGHTALYWYRQSLGQGLEFLIYFQGNSAPDKSGLPSDRFSAERTGGSVSTLTIQRTQQEDSAVYLCASSLVGAPYSNQPQHFGDGTRLSIL.